Shown below are 2 T cell receptor beta chains from a single sample sequenced in a study of blood T cells in healthy people across ages (dated by TCRdb to the mid-2010s). The library was generated by 5' RACE. Sequencer: Illumina HiSeq 2500. The second PCR ran for roughly 7 to 11 cycles and used a J-beta primer mix along with a sample-barcoded 5' primer. The public reads were run again by TCRdb, first through fastp at Q25 and then through MiXCR, and only productive beta chains were kept. When rows share a CDR3 protein, they turn into one entry using the most common DNA and genes. This sample holds roughly 930,000 distinct CDR3 sequences; under 50% were observed only once. Of the sample, 13% falls within the top ten clones. What was sequenced was blood. All receptors come from a man in his thirties or forties in good health.

V usage is TRBV7-9 and J usage is TRBJ1-2; D is perhaps TRBD1 (5 bases). Trimming took off 0 bases at V and 6 bases at J, with 14 bases between the two ends. Per germline, CDR1 SEHNR and CDR2 FQNEAQ (reference sequence). The length of the CDR3 is 15 residues. The CDR3 DNA sequence: TGTGCCAGCAGCTTAGCGCCAGGGAAAGTCAATGGCTACACCTTC. It specifies CASSLAPGKVNGYTF.

The genes are TRBV20-1 and TRBJ1-5, with D possibly matching TRBD1 (5 bases). Germline CDR1 reads DFQATT; CDR2 reads SNEGSKA (reference sequence). The length of the CDR3 is 15 residues. Trimming shortened V by 1 base and J by 1 base, and 11 bases separated the two germline ends. The CDR3 loop is CSARGRGLSNQPQHF. The CDR3 region has the DNA TGCAGTGCTAGAGGACGGGGACTGAGCAATCAGCCCCAGCATTTT.